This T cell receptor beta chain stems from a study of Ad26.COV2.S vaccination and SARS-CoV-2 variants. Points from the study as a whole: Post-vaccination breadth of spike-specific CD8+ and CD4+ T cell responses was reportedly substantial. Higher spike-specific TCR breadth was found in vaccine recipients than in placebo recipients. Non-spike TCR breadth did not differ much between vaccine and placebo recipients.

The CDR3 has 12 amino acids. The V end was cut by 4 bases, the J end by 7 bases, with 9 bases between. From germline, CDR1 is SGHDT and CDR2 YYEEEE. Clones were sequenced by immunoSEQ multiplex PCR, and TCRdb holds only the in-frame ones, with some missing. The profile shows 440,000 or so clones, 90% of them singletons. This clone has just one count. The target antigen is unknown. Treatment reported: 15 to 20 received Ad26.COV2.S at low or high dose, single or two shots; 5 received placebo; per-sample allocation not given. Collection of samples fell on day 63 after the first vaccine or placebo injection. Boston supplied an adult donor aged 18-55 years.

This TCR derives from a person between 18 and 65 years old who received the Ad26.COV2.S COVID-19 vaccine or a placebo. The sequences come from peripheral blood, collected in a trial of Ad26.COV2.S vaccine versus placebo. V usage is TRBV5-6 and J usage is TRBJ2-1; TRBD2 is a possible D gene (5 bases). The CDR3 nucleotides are TGTGCCAGCAGCCACGGGGTAAATGAGCAGTTCTTC. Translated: CASSHGVNEQFF.